Below, 10 T cell receptor beta chains from the same sample are listed, as sequenced in a study of regulatory T cells in long-lasting Graves disease (TCRdb year 2021). Reading the label with the study, this specimen's time point is: persistent/refractory GD, antithyroid drugs over 5 years with positive TRAb. RNA was extracted from PBMCs in TRIzol for both TCR sequencing and RNA sequencing. Library method: multiplex PCR. Instrument on record: Illumina HiSeq 4000. TCR beta libraries were built with iRepertoire HTBI primers and Arm-PCR amplification of CDR3 regions. Through fastp at Q25 and MiXCR, TCRdb rebuilt clones from the public reads, retaining in-frame beta chains. Duplicate CDR3 protein sequences are folded into a single record with the most common DNA and genes. Counted in this sample were 400,000 to 500,000 distinct CDR3 sequences; roughly 20% of them appeared once. The ten largest clones capture over 7.5% of the sample.

The material was peripheral blood mononuclear cells (PBMCs), obtained when the disease was refractory, from a patient treated with antithyroid drugs. These receptors were taken from a female donor with Graves disease.

This clonotype has at least ten counts. The chain links TRBV27 to TRBJ2-2; TRBD1 or TRBD2 may be the D gene (5 bases each). Germline-derived CDR1 and CDR2 are MNHEY and SMNVEV (reference sequence). This CDR3 has 15 amino acids. Trimming cost V 6 bases and J 5 bases, with 16 bases left between them. In nucleotides, the CDR3 is TGTGCCAGCAGCCAAAGTGGGGGTTGGACCGGGGAGCTGTTTTTT. It specifies CASSQSGGWTGELFF.

This clonotype was observed many times. This chain joins TRBV12-3 or TRBV12-4 and TRBJ1-5; D uncertain. V shed 5 bases and J shed 6 bases, with 8 bases lying between them. This CDR3 spans 12 amino acids. The CDR3 DNA follows: TGTGCCAGCAGTGGGAATGGTCAGCCCCAGCATTTT. Protein sequence: CASSGNGQPQHF.

As concerns this clonotype: Since a much larger clone is just one base distant, this may be a read error. This rearrangement joins TRBV18 to TRBJ2-7, with a tentative D call TRBD1 (5 bases). The germline CDR1 and CDR2 sequences are KGHSH and LQKENI. The CDR3 runs to 14 residues. V was shortened by 2 bases and J by 2 bases, with 10 bases between the two germline ends. CDR3 nucleotide sequence: TGTGCCAGCTCACCAGATACAGGCGCCTACGAGCAGTACTTC. The encoded protein is CASSPDTGAYEQYF.

Many counts were recorded for this clonotype. This chain links TRBV11-2 with TRBJ2-7; D gene uncertain. Trimming removed 5 bases from V and 6 bases from J, with 17 bases in between. Germline CDR1 SGHAT, CDR2 FQNNGV. The CDR3 is 14 amino acids. CDR3 nucleotides: TGTGCCAGCAGCCGTATTGTGGAATTCTCCGAGCAGTACTTC. This encodes CASSRIVEFSEQYF.

This clonotype was recorded many times. The germline gene is not matched at one end of the junction; a read error may be the cause. V and J are TRBV30 and TRBJ1-1, with 7 bases fitting TRBD1. Per germline, CDR1 GTSNPN and CDR2 SVGIG (reference sequence). CDR3 size: 14 residues. DNA of the CDR3: TGTGCCTGGACCCTTCAGGGGGTTTGGACTGAAGCCTTCTTT. It specifies CAWTLQGVWTEAFF.

In its sample, this clonotype was seen a few times. The genes are TRBV24-1 and TRBJ1-5, with TRBD1 matching over 8 bases. The V gene's germline CDR1 is KGHDR and CDR2 SFDVKD. CDR3 length: 16 amino acids. V shed 6 bases, J shed 2 bases, and the junction held 8 bases outside the gene matches. The CDR3 sequence is CATSYHTGGGNQPQHF. CDR3 DNA sequence: TGTGCCACCAGTTACCATACAGGGGGAGGCAATCAGCCCCAGCATTTT.

The chain employs TRBV7-3 and TRBJ2-5; the D is unclear. The CDR3 is 15 residues long. Per the germline V gene, CDR1 is SGHTA and CDR2 is FQGTGA. Deletions cut 0 bases from V and 1 base from J, with 9 bases between. CDR3 region: CASSLTLAGQETQYF. The CDR3 region has the DNA TGTGCCAGCAGCTTAACGCTGGCAGGCCAAGAGACCCAGTACTTC.

This clonotype has a count of ten or more. The chain joins TRBV20-1 to TRBJ1-2; TRBD1 matches at 8 bases. V shed 5 bases and J 2 bases; nucleotides not matched to a gene: 1. Per germline, CDR1 DFQATT and CDR2 SNEGSKA (reference sequence). The CDR3 spans 12 residues. CDR3 nucleotide sequence: TGCAGTGCTCGGACAGGGAACTATGGCTACACCTTC. It codes for CSARTGNYGYTF.

The chain has TRBV10-3 and TRBJ2-3; D unclear. The CDR3 is made up of 11 amino acids. V was trimmed by 9 bases and J by 5 bases, leaving 9 bases between them. Germline CDR1 ENHRY, CDR2 SYGVKD. Written as DNA, the CDR3 is TGTGCCATGAGTCTCGGAGATACGCAGTATTTT. This codes for CAMSLGDTQYF.

This clonotype was counted ten times or more. The chain couples TRBV9 to TRBJ1-5, with a possible D match to TRBD1 (6 bases). CDR1 and CDR2 (germline): SGDLS, YYNGEE. V was shortened by 0 bases and J by 5 bases, with 12 bases between the two germline ends. The CDR3 extends over 15 amino acids. The CDR3 protein is CASSVGGDIDQPQHF. The CDR3 DNA reads TGTGCCAGCAGCGTAGGCGGGGACATTGATCAGCCCCAGCATTTT.